The clone carrying this TCR beta chain was counted ten times or more. This sample is drawn from a study of identical twins. TCRdb reprocessed the 5' RACE reads with MiXCR, giving one entry per CDR3 protein. The sample includes approximately 700,000 distinct CDR3 sequences, around 6% of them seen just once. V lost 1 base and J lost 4, with 10 bases in between. This CDR3 has 14 amino acids. The germline V gene encodes CDR1 DFQATT and CDR2 SNEGSKA (reference sequence). The material sequenced was naive T cells sorted from blood. The source of this sequence is a man younger than 30 in good health. The chain has TRBV20-1 and TRBJ2-2; D unclear. The CDR3 region has the DNA TGCAGTGCTAGAGTGGGAACGAGCACCGGGGAGCTGTTTTTT. As protein: CSARVGTSTGELFF.